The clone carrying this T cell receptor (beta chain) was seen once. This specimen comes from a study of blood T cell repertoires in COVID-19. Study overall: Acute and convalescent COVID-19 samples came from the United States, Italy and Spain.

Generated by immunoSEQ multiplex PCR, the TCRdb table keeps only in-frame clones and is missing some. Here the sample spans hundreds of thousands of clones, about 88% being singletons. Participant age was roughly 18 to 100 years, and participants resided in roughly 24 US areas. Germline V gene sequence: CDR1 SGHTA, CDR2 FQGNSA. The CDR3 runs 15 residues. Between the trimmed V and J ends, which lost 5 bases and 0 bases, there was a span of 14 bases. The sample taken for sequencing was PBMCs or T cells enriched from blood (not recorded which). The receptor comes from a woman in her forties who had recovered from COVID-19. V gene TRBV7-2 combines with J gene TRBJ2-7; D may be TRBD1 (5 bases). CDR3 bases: TGTGCCAGCAGCCACAGAGGACATAGCTCCTACGAGCAGTACTTC. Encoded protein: CASSHRGHSSYEQYF.